These 12 T cell receptor beta chains were all obtained from the same sample, sequenced in a study of metastatic and nonmetastatic thyroid tumors. TCRdb reanalyzed the PCR reads with MiXCR. Of roughly 16,000 clones in the sample, 25% to 35% were seen once. No treatment had been given to any patient before thyroid surgery. Sample: tumor tissue. The receptor set was obtained from a male donor with papillary thyroid cancer or a benign thyroid nodule (not recorded which). Some clones in this sample may be carry-over from other donors' samples.

J is TRBJ1-2 and V is TRBV3-1; 12 bases are shared with TRBD1. Germline-derived CDR1 and CDR2 are LGHDT and YNNKEL (reference sequence). V lost 0 bases and J lost 4; bases outside the gene matches: 15. The CDR3 contains 20 residues. CDR3 region: CASSQDPWDRGPHRSYGYTF. The CDR3 nucleotides read TGTGCCAGCAGCCAAGATCCCTGGGACAGGGGGCCTCATCGTTCCTATGGCTACACCTTC.

There are many counts of this clone. The CDR3 loop is CASSLGGSFTDTQYF. The CDR3 DNA follows: TGTGCCAGCAGCTTGGGCGGGAGTTTCACAGATACGCAGTATTTT. This sequence joins TRBV5-4 and TRBJ2-3; 7 bases are shared with TRBD2. The CDR3 totals 15 residues. Per germline, CDR1 SGHNT and CDR2 YYREEE (reference sequence). The V gene end was trimmed by 0 bases and the J gene end by 2 bases; junction bases not matched to a gene: 3. The full variable domain, rest sourced from reference TRBV5-4 and TRBJ2-3, is ETGVTQSPTHLIKTRGQQVTLRCSSQSGHNTVSWYQQALGQGPQFIFQYYREEENGRGNFPPRFSGLQFPNYSSELNVNALELDDSALYLCASSLGGSFTDTQYFGPGTRLTVL.

By proportion, this clone is medium-sized (0.01 to 0.1%). V gene TRBV6-1 combines with J gene TRBJ2-7; 11 bases are a match to TRBD1. CDR3 length: 16 residues. Germline V gene sequence: CDR1 MNHNS, CDR2 SASEGT. Unmatched junction bases numbered 9, after V lost 6 bases and J lost 2 bases. This chain's CDR3 is CASRLMPGQGAYEQYF. The CDR3 nucleotides read TGTGCCAGCAGACTTATGCCGGGACAGGGGGCCTACGAGCAGTACTTC.

The J gene is TRBJ2-2, the V gene TRBV18; perhaps TRBD2 as D (5 bases). The CDR3 contains 15 residues. CDR1 and CDR2 (germline): KGHSH, LQKENI. Trimming left V 2 bases short and J 6 bases short, with 13 bases between. The CDR3 coding sequence is TGTGCCAGCTCACCAATAGAGGGCCCGGCCGGGGAGCTGTTTTTT. This translates into CASSPIEGPAGELFF.

This clone was found a few times. The chain employs TRBV28 and TRBJ1-2, with TRBD1 matching 8 bases. The CDR3 spans 13 residues. Per germline, CDR1 MDHEN and CDR2 SYDVKM. The ends lost 11 bases at V and 0 bases at J; junction bases unmatched: 5. The CDR3 loop reads CAGVQGANYGYTF. The CDR3 DNA reads as TGTGCCGGAGTACAGGGGGCTAACTATGGCTACACCTTC.

At least ten counts were recorded for this clone. Here the CDR3 reads CASSLSLQTYEQYF. CDR3 bases: TGCGCCAGCAGCTTGTCTTTGCAGACCTACGAGCAGTACTTC. The chain carries TRBV5-1 and TRBJ2-7; D is unclear. Between the trimmed V and J ends, which lost 1 base and 2 bases, there was a span of 10 bases. From germline, CDR1 is SGHRS and CDR2 YFSETQ. The CDR3 spans 14 residues.

This clone showed up many times. The genes are TRBV6-6 and TRBJ2-3; 13 bases agree with TRBD2. Trimming removed 4 bases from V and 6 bases from J; junction bases left unmatched: 10. The CDR3 totals 17 residues. The germline CDR1 and CDR2 sequences are MNHNY and SVGAGI (reference sequence). CDR3 DNA sequence: TGTGCCAGCAGTTTCGTGACTAGCGGGAGGTTCAACGATACGCAGTATTTT. It codes for CASSFVTSGRFNDTQYF.

This clone was seen ten or more times. The V call is TRBV6-5, the J call TRBJ2-1, with TRBD1 matching 12 bases. Germline V lookup: CDR1 MNHEY, CDR2 SVGAGI. The CDR3 contains 18 residues. Trimming cost V 6 bases and J 6 bases; bases outside gene matches: 15. Here the CDR3 DNA reads TGTGCCAGCAGCGCCGGGACAGGGGGCGATTCTAGCTTCAATGAGCAGTTCTTC. Translation: CASSAGTGGDSSFNEQFF.

The V and J genes are TRBV29-1 and TRBJ2-3; TRBD2 aligns across 13 bases. CDR1 is SQVTM, CDR2 ANQGSEA, per germline. This CDR3 contains 18 residues. The CDR3 coding sequence is TGCATCTTTGAACATTTAACCGGGACTAGCGGGAATGCAGATACGCAGTATTTT. Amino acids: CIFEHLTGTSGNADTQYF.

This clone appeared many times. The CDR3 DNA follows: TGTGCCAGTAGTATCCGAGGGAACGGGGAGCTGTTTTTT. Its translation is CASSIRGNGELFF. V is TRBV19 and J is TRBJ2-2; a possible D gene is TRBD2 (5 bases). CDR1 is LNHDA, CDR2 SQIVND, per germline (reference sequence). The ends were cut back, 3 bases at V and 7 bases at J, with 9 bases in the middle. The CDR3 consists of 13 residues. Combining the CDR3 with reference TRBV19 and TRBJ2-2 gives the whole variable domain DGGITQSPKYLFRKEGQNVTLSCEQNLNHDAMYWYRQDPGQGLRLIYYSQIVNDFQKGDIAEGYSVSREKKESFPLTVTSAQKNPTAFYLCASSIRGNGELFFGEGSRLTVL.

J is TRBJ2-7 and V is TRBV30, with D perhaps matching TRBD2 (5 bases). CDR1 is GTSNPN and CDR2 is SVGIG in the germline V gene (reference sequence). This CDR3 region has 12 residues. The V end was cut by 3 bases, the J end by 7 bases, with 13 bases between. CDR3 in DNA: TGTGCCTGGAGAGTGGGAGCGATTGAGCAGTACTTC. Translated: CAWRVGAIEQYF.

This clone was seen many times. The DNA for the CDR3 is TGTGCCAGTAGTTGGGACAGAAATAGCAATCAGCCCCAGCATTTT. As protein: CASSWDRNSNQPQHF. This chain uses TRBV19 with TRBJ1-5; TRBD1 aligns across 7 bases. This CDR3 has 15 residues. V dropped 5 bases and J dropped 0; count of bases not matched to a gene: 4. Germline-derived CDR1 and CDR2 are LNHDA and SQIVND (reference sequence).